This section outlines one T cell receptor (beta chain) sequence together with its context. This clonotype was picked up a small number of times. Its antigen is currently not known. It has no much larger one-base neighbor in the sample; base qualities were not kept. The method behind the library was PCR. These reads were obtained on an Illumina HiSeq 2500. TCR library preparation used molecular barcoding, with unique molecular identifiers applied to normalize quantification of the TCRbeta repertoire. The raw public data were reprocessed by TCRdb itself: fastp quality trimming at Q25, MiXCR clonotype calling, in-frame beta chains only. Every entry covers one CDR3 protein and lists the most common genes and DNA from its rows. Counted in this sample were 75,000 to 90,000 distinct CDR3 sequences; 13% to 15% of them appeared once. Around 26% of the sample comes from the top ten. Sample treatment or condition, as interpreted from the label and publication: allogeneic hematopoietic cell transplantation with graft depleted of TCRalphabeta T cells and CD19 B cells. TCRalphabeta/CD19-depleted allogeneic hematopoietic cell grafts were given to the transplant recipients, all of whom were children.

The sample originates from a study of T-cell reconstitution after alpha-beta-depleted transplantation in children (TCRdb year 2016). As for the study more broadly: Using TCR repertoire profiling, the study followed T-cell immune reconstitution in a quantitative way in children after TCRalphabeta/CD19-depleted allogeneic hematopoietic cell transplantation. General study outcomes and caveats: Over subsequent months, a decline in hyperexpanded clone frequencies was noted, and after one year, T-cell counts and TCRbeta diversity were mostly ascribed to newly produced T cells. About two months after transplant, the apparently early recovery of alphabetaT-cell counts reportedly depended on just several hundred clones that had expanded rapidly and came from non-depleted graft cells. In some patients, the high TCRbeta diversity seen at day 60 was put down to recipient T cells and intrathymic progenitors that had survived conditioning.

V gives up 4 bases and J gives up 3 bases, and the segment between their germline ends measures 7 bases. The CDR3 sequence holds 12 residues, the cysteine and phenylalanine included. Just CDR3 DNA is preserved here, 36 bases in frame from base 1. Based on the germline V gene (reference sequence), the CDR1 and CDR2 sequences are DFQATT and SNEGSKA. Recombination connected TRBV20-1 to TRBJ1-5, with the D segment identity uncertain. This receptor was obtained from a male patient aged 2-9 years who had a stem cell transplant for acute lymphoblastic leukemia, so the T cells may come from the graft donor. Specimen: PBMCs, mostly from graft donor cells, collected 180 days after TCRalphabeta/CD19-depleted stem cell transplant. The CDR3 protein is CSATPINQPQHF. The bases are TGCAGTGCTACCCCCATCAATCAGCCCCAGCATTTT.